This T cell receptor beta chain appears in the sequencing data of a study of T cell responses to AZD1222 COVID-19 vaccine. On the study more broadly: Second doses were pooled across both intervals (about 4 or about 12 weeks).

TCRdb's copy holds only in-frame clones and misses some; the assay was immunoSEQ multiplex PCR. Here the sample spans some 97,000 clones, about nine tenths being singletons. Overall study results and limits: Samples come after the peak T cell response, not at day 14. Seropositive AZD1222 recipients at baseline numbered only 6 or 7.

Worth noting for this clone: Its specificity is not known.

With 0 bases removed from V and 1 base from J, the gap between germline ends came to 7 bases. Germline V lookup: CDR1 SGHVS, CDR2 FNYEAQ. The CDR3 has 16 residues. V and J are TRBV7-6 and TRBJ1-6; D remains unclear. This specimen consisted of peripheral blood, obtained on day 0 of AZD1222 vaccination. This sequence originates from an adult in good health. CDR3: CASSLAVGSYNSPLHF. CDR3 nucleotides: TGTGCCAGCAGCTTAGCGGTCGGTTCCTATAATTCACCCCTCCACTTT.